This is a list of T cell receptor beta chains from one sample in a study of blood T cell repertoires in COVID-19. Clones were sequenced by immunoSEQ multiplex PCR, and TCRdb holds only the in-frame ones, with some missing. The sample has 130,000 to 150,000 clones, approximately 88% seen once. The sequenced material came from peripheral blood. Receptor source: a human donor in a cohort sampled during active COVID-19. The CDR3 runs from the conserved cysteine through the conserved F or W. The order of the fields is clone size, V gene, J gene, D gene, CDR3 protein, CDR3 DNA. D genes are given only for firm matches. Rows may omit the clone size; those that give it use once, few, many or a size class.

abundance: .; v_gene: TRBV18; j_gene: TRBJ2-3; d_gene: TRBD2; CDR3aa: CASSPPIAGPRDTQYF; CDR3nt: TGTGCCAGCTCACCCCCCATAGCGGGGCCTAGAGATACGCAGTATTTT
abundance: .; v_gene: TRBV3-1/TRBV3-2; j_gene: TRBJ1-2; d_gene: .; CDR3aa: CASSSGNDYGYTF; CDR3nt: TGTGCCAGCAGCTCCGGGAACGACTATGGCTACACCTTC
abundance: .; v_gene: TRBV6-5; j_gene: TRBJ2-1; d_gene: TRBD2; CDR3aa: CATRTSGGDEQFF; CDR3nt: TGTGCCACCCGGACTAGCGGGGGAGATGAGCAGTTCTTC
abundance: .; v_gene: TRBV5-1; j_gene: TRBJ2-1; d_gene: .; CDR3aa: CASSPGSYNEQFF; CDR3nt: TGCGCCAGCAGCCCCGGGAGCTACAATGAGCAGTTCTTC
abundance: .; v_gene: TRBV6-5; j_gene: TRBJ1-2; d_gene: .; CDR3aa: CASQDRGPVLGSYTF; CDR3nt: TGTGCCAGCCAGGACAGAGGTCCCGTACTCGGGAGCTACACCTTC
abundance: once; v_gene: TRBV27; j_gene: TRBJ1-6; d_gene: TRBD1; CDR3aa: CASSLEGARFNSPLHF; CDR3nt: TGTGCCAGCAGTTTAGAGGGGGCGAGGTTTAATTCACCCCTCCACTTT
abundance: .; v_gene: TRBV7-8; j_gene: TRBJ1-2; d_gene: .; CDR3aa: CASSLPRGMGGYTF; CDR3nt: TGTGCCAGCAGCTTGCCGAGGGGGATGGGGGGCTACACCTTC
abundance: .; v_gene: TRBV30; j_gene: TRBJ2-3; d_gene: .; CDR3aa: CAWSVGTDTQYF; CDR3nt: TGTGCCTGGAGTGTCGGCACAGATACGCAGTATTTT
abundance: .; v_gene: TRBV30; j_gene: TRBJ1-2; d_gene: .; CDR3aa: CAWTVGGYGYTF; CDR3nt: TGTGCCTGGACCGTAGGCGGTTATGGCTACACCTTC
abundance: many; v_gene: TRBV15; j_gene: TRBJ1-4; d_gene: .; CDR3aa: CATSPPGGMGNEKLFF; CDR3nt: TGTGCCACCAGCCCCCCTGGAGGGATGGGGAATGAAAAACTGTTTTTT
abundance: .; v_gene: TRBV20-1; j_gene: TRBJ2-3; d_gene: .; CDR3aa: CSASSGTSTDTQYF; CDR3nt: TGCAGTGCGAGTTCAGGCACTAGCACAGATACGCAGTATTTT
abundance: .; v_gene: TRBV30; j_gene: TRBJ2-7; d_gene: .; CDR3aa: CAWSRRGFSLEQYF; CDR3nt: TGTGCCTGGAGTCGGCGCGGGTTTTCGCTAGAGCAGTACTTC
abundance: .; v_gene: TRBV7-7; j_gene: TRBJ1-4; d_gene: TRBD1; CDR3aa: CASSLTGGTNEKLFF; CDR3nt: TGTGCTAGCAGCTTAACAGGGGGCACTAATGAAAAACTGTTTTTT
abundance: many; v_gene: TRBV3-1/TRBV3-2; j_gene: TRBJ2-1; d_gene: TRBD2; CDR3aa: CASSRRLALNNEQFF; CDR3nt: TGTGCCAGCAGCCGGAGACTAGCCTTGAACAATGAGCAGTTCTTC
abundance: .; v_gene: TRBV27; j_gene: TRBJ1-2; d_gene: TRBD1; CDR3aa: CASSILGTGGWGYTF; CDR3nt: TGTGCCAGCAGTATCCTCGGGACAGGGGGCTGGGGCTACACCTTC
abundance: few; v_gene: TRBV6-5; j_gene: TRBJ1-2; d_gene: .; CDR3aa: CASKPPLAGNYGYTF; CDR3nt: TGTGCCAGCAAACCCCCACTCGCAGGGAACTATGGCTACACCTTC
abundance: .; v_gene: TRBV7-8; j_gene: TRBJ1-6; d_gene: TRBD1; CDR3aa: CANSPGQGYNSPLHF; CDR3nt: TGTGCCAACAGCCCCGGACAGGGGTATAATTCACCCCTCCACTTT
abundance: .; v_gene: TRBV5-1; j_gene: TRBJ2-3; d_gene: TRBD2; CDR3aa: CASSPLAGGSADTQYF; CDR3nt: TGCGCCAGCAGCCCACTAGCGGGGGGGTCGGCGGATACGCAGTATTTT
abundance: .; v_gene: TRBV13; j_gene: TRBJ2-2; d_gene: .; CDR3aa: CASTRGAITGELFF; CDR3nt: TGTGCCAGCACTCGGGGGGCGATCACCGGGGAGCTGTTTTTT
abundance: .; v_gene: TRBV11-3; j_gene: TRBJ2-3; d_gene: TRBD2; CDR3aa: CASSLTDPAGLTDTQYF; CDR3nt: TGTGCCAGCAGCTTAACCGACCCAGCGGGGCTCACAGATACGCAGTATTTT
abundance: few; v_gene: TRBV29-1; j_gene: TRBJ1-2; d_gene: TRBD1; CDR3aa: CSVLPGQGAYGYTF; CDR3nt: TGCAGCGTGTTACCGGGACAGGGGGCGTATGGCTACACCTTC
abundance: .; v_gene: TRBV27; j_gene: TRBJ1-2; d_gene: TRBD1; CDR3aa: CASAPAGGVGGYTF; CDR3nt: TGTGCCAGTGCCCCTGCAGGGGGCGTGGGGGGCTACACCTTC
abundance: .; v_gene: TRBV3-1/TRBV3-2; j_gene: TRBJ2-3; d_gene: TRBD1; CDR3aa: CASSQSGQGHTQYF; CDR3nt: TGTGCCAGCAGCCAATCGGGACAGGGCCATACGCAGTATTTT
abundance: .; v_gene: TRBV7-7; j_gene: TRBJ2-1; d_gene: .; CDR3aa: CASSIDYSSYNEQFF; CDR3nt: TGTGCTAGCAGCATTGACTATAGCTCCTACAATGAGCAGTTCTTC
abundance: .; v_gene: TRBV5-1; j_gene: TRBJ2-7; d_gene: TRBD1; CDR3aa: CASSLWLVGQGPGEQYF; CDR3nt: TGCGCCAGCAGCTTGTGGTTAGTCGGACAGGGACCGGGCGAGCAGTACTTC
abundance: .; v_gene: TRBV5-5; j_gene: TRBJ1-6; d_gene: .; CDR3aa: CASSLSETASSYNSPLHF; CDR3nt: TGTGCCAGCAGCTTGAGTGAAACCGCTAGCTCCTATAATTCACCCCTCCACTTT
abundance: .; v_gene: TRBV5-1; j_gene: TRBJ1-1; d_gene: .; CDR3aa: CASSPKGDGGTEAFF; CDR3nt: TGCGCCAGCAGCCCTAAGGGGGACGGCGGCACTGAAGCTTTCTTT
abundance: .; v_gene: TRBV7-2; j_gene: TRBJ2-3; d_gene: .; CDR3aa: CASSPQGTRNTDTQYF; CDR3nt: TGTGCCAGCAGCCCACAAGGGACACGAAACACAGATACGCAGTATTTT
abundance: few; v_gene: TRBV5-1; j_gene: TRBJ1-2; d_gene: .; CDR3aa: CASSLDQAGVDGYTF; CDR3nt: TGCGCCAGCAGCTTGGACCAAGCAGGGGTGGATGGCTACACCTTC
abundance: few; v_gene: TRBV19; j_gene: TRBJ1-1; d_gene: .; CDR3aa: CASSTRDSYTEAFF; CDR3nt: TGTGCCAGTAGTACCCGGGACTCGTACACTGAAGCTTTCTTT
abundance: .; v_gene: TRBV3-1/TRBV3-2; j_gene: TRBJ2-3; d_gene: .; CDR3aa: CASSQALADTQYF; CDR3nt: TGTGCCAGCAGCCAGGCACTAGCAGATACGCAGTATTTT
abundance: .; v_gene: TRBV5-1; j_gene: TRBJ1-4; d_gene: .; CDR3aa: CASMRGNPTTNEKLFF; CDR3nt: TGCGCCAGCATGAGGGGGAACCCCACAACTAATGAAAAACTGTTTTTT
abundance: .; v_gene: TRBV24-1; j_gene: TRBJ2-2; d_gene: .; CDR3aa: CATSSGGELFF; CDR3nt: TGTGCCACCAGTTCCGGCGGGGAGCTGTTTTTT
abundance: .; v_gene: TRBV4-2; j_gene: TRBJ2-1; d_gene: TRBD2; CDR3aa: CASSQEERGYNEQFF; CDR3nt: TGTGCCAGCAGCCAAGAGGAGCGGGGATACAATGAGCAGTTCTTC
abundance: .; v_gene: TRBV3-1/TRBV3-2; j_gene: TRBJ1-2; d_gene: TRBD1; CDR3aa: CASSLQGQKKPSF; CDR3nt: TGTGCCAGCAGCCTACAGGGGCAGAAGAAACCGAGCTTC